Below are 21 T cell receptor beta chains sequenced from a single sample in a study of T cells in women clearing cervical HPV infection. Generated by immunoSEQ multiplex PCR, the TCRdb table keeps only in-frame clones and is missing some. Listed are 25,000 to 30,000 clones; 11% falls within the top ten. Material: blood buffy coat. The origin of the receptors is a woman aged 18-70 years with a cervical HPV16 infection that either progressed to CIN3+ or cleared (not recorded which).

Note on this clone: The CDR3 end lies 3 residues beyond the end of the read and is filled in from the germline J gene. This chain links TRBV19 with TRBJ2-5; 8 nucleotides align to TRBD1. CDR3 length: 15 amino acids. The V gene's germline CDR1 is LNHDA and CDR2 SQIVND (reference sequence). V trimming: 6 bases; J trimming: 3 bases; junction bases outside the gene matches: 9. Here the CDR3 reads CASSPFGTGEETQYF. The sequenced CDR3 bases are TGTGCCAGTAGCCCGTTCGGGACAGGCGAAGAGACC.

In the case of this clone: Read coverage stops 3 residues before the CDR3 terminus; the germline J gene supplies the remainder. The genes are TRBV18 and TRBJ2-5; 7 nucleotides line up with TRBD1. Germline V gene lookup returns CDR1 KGHSH and CDR2 LQKENI. This CDR3 has 13 amino acids. V trimming: 5 bases; J trimming: 3 bases; junction bases outside the gene matches: 3. The CDR3 protein is CASSRGREETQYF. The sequenced CDR3 bases are TGTGCCAGCTCAAGGGGGCGGGAAGAGACC. Filled out from reference TRBV18 and TRBJ2-5, the complete variable domain reads NAGVMQNPRHLVRRRGQEARLRCSPMKGHSHVYWYRQLPEEGLKFMVYLQKENIIDESGMPKERFSAEFPKEGPSILRIQQVVRGDSAAYFCASSRGREETQYFGPGTRLLVL.

As for this clone: The read ends 3 residues shy of where the CDR3 ends; the end is completed using the germline J gene. This rearrangement joins TRBV5-1 to TRBJ2-3, with 8 bases that match TRBD2. CDR3 length: 15 amino acids. Germline lookup yields CDR1 SGHRS and CDR2 YFSETQ. V lost 0 bases, J lost 4 bases, and 4 bases stayed unmatched. The CDR3 bases that were read are TGCGCCAGCAGCTTGGTTTCGGGGGGGGCAGATACG. Amino acids: CASSLVSGGADT. The complete CDR3 reads CASSLVSGGADTQYF.

A word on this clone: Read data end 3 residues before the CDR3 end; the end is taken from the germline J gene. The rearrangement joins TRBV29-1 to TRBJ2-5; 7 nucleotides match TRBD2. V lost 6 bases to trimming and J lost 2 bases; unmatched junction nucleotides: 12. The germline CDR1 and CDR2 sequences are SQVTM and ANQGSEA. The CDR3 totals 15 residues. This CDR3 reads CSVGLGGTTQETQYF. The DNA read from the CDR3 is TGCAGCGTGGGTTTAGGTGGGACTACTCAAGAGACC. Filled out from reference TRBV29-1 and TRBJ2-5, the complete variable domain reads SAVISQKPSRDICQRGTSLTIQCQVDSQVTMMFWYRQQPGQSLTLIATANQGSEATYESGFVIDKFPISRPNLTFSTLTVSNMSPEDSSIYLCSVGLGGTTQETQYFGPGTRLLVL.

For this clone: The missing CDR3 end, 3 residues past where the read stops, is filled in from the germline J gene. The J gene is TRBJ2-7, the V gene TRBV11-2; D is perhaps TRBD2 (6 bases). The CDR3 is made up of 14 amino acids. The V gene lost 5 bases and the J gene lost 2 bases, with 13 bases spanning the gap. Germline V gene data show CDR1 as SGHAT and CDR2 as FQNNGV. The CDR3 is CASSPRRGTYEQYF. CDR3 DNA, as far as it was read: TGTGCCAGCAGCCCACGGCGGGGAACCTACGAG. Variable domain in full (rest from reference TRBV11-2 and TRBJ2-7): EAGVAQSPRYKIIEKRQSVAFWCNPISGHATLYWYQQILGQGPKLLIQFQNNGVVDDSQLPKDRFSAERLKGVDSTLKIQPAKLEDSAVYLCASSPRRGTYEQYFGPGTRLTVT.

In regard to this clone: The read ends 3 residues shy of where the CDR3 ends; the end is completed using the germline J gene. This chain joins TRBV30 and TRBJ2-1; 8 positions agree with TRBD2. The V and J ends lost 3 bases and 0 bases, in that order; junction bases with no gene match: 4. CDR3 size: 15 residues. Per the germline V gene, CDR1 is GTSNPN and CDR2 is SVGIG (reference sequence). CDR3 loop: CAWRSGTSSYNEQFF. CDR3 DNA (partial): TGTGCCTGGAGGTCGGGGACTAGCTCCTACAATGAG.

Note on this clone: The read is 3 residues too short to cover the CDR3 end, so that end is filled in from the germline J gene. The chain carries TRBV11-2 and TRBJ2-1, with TRBD2 as a possible D gene (5 bases). Germline CDR1 and CDR2: SGHAT and FQNNGV. The CDR3 runs to 13 residues. The V and J ends lost 4 bases and 9 bases respectively, with 13 bases between them. The CDR3 protein is CASSSQRNVEQFF. The DNA read from the CDR3 is TGTGCCAGCAGCTCCCAGCGGAACGTTGAG.

On this clone: The sequence runs out 3 residues before the end of the CDR3; the remainder is reconstructed from the germline J gene. The gene calls are TRBV20-1 and TRBJ2-1; 7 bases line up with TRBD2. The germline gives CDR1 DFQATT, CDR2 SNEGSKA (reference sequence). This CDR3 is built from 14 residues. V lost 5 bases to trimming and J lost 3 bases; unmatched junction nucleotides: 7. CDR3 region: CSALAGVGYNEQFF. The covered CDR3 bases are TGCAGTGCTTTAGCGGGCGTTGGCTACAATGAG.

Concerning this clone itself: Sequencing ends 3 residues short of the CDR3 end; the germline J gene provides the rest. The rearrangement uses TRBV30 and TRBJ2-2; 8 bases line up with TRBD1. The CDR3 sequence is 14 residues long. Germline lookup yields CDR1 GTSNPN and CDR2 SVGIG (reference sequence). CDR3 bases read: TGTGCCTGGAGTGTTGACAGGGGAAATGTAAAG. Encoded protein: CAWSVDRGNVK. The whole CDR3 sequence reads CAWSVDRGNVKLFF.

Judged by frequency, this clone is large. With the read ending 3 residues before the CDR3 end, the germline J gene is used to fill in that end. V is TRBV7-2 and J is TRBJ2-1; possible D gene TRBD1, 5 bases. The germline V gene encodes CDR1 SGHTA and CDR2 FQGNSA. CDR3 length equals 13 residues. V was cut by 2 bases and J by 7 bases, with 9 bases left in between. The CDR3 DNA, read in part, is TGTGCCAGCAGCTTACTGGGGCTGAATGAG. It specifies CASSLLGLNE. The CDR3 in full is CASSLLGLNEQFF.

With respect to this clone: With the read ending 3 residues before the CDR3 end, the germline J gene is used to fill in that end. The genes are TRBV28 and TRBJ1-4; 9 bases line up with TRBD1. The trim removed 7 bases at V and 8 bases at J, leaving 8 bases unmatched. The CDR3 runs to 14 residues. The germline CDR1 and CDR2 sequences are MDHEN and SYDVKM. Partial CDR3 DNA: TGTGCCAGCACTTTGGACAGGGGAAGAGAAAAA. It translates to CASTLDRGREK. The entire CDR3 protein is CASTLDRGREKLFF.

This clone registers medium-sized by frequency. CDR3 bases read: TGTGCCAGCAGCTTATCCGCAGATACG. Translated, it gives CASSLSADT. The whole CDR3 sequence is CASSLSADTQYF. The chain recombines TRBV7-3 with TRBJ2-3; D gene ambiguous. The read is 3 residues too short to cover the CDR3 end, so that end is filled in from the germline J gene. Germline V gene lookup returns CDR1 SGHTA and CDR2 FQGTGA. The V gene lost 2 bases and the J gene lost 4 bases, with 4 bases spanning the gap. This CDR3 region has 12 residues.

CDR3 DNA, as far as it was read: TGTGCCAGCAGCTTAGACTCGAGGGGGCACTATGGC. Amino acids: CASSLDSRGHYG. The complete CDR3 reads CASSLDSRGHYGYTF. The rearrangement uses TRBV7-9 and TRBJ1-2; TRBD1 agrees at 7 bases. The CDR3 end falls 3 residues outside the read, so it is completed with the germline J gene. This CDR3 is built from 15 residues. Germline assignment: CDR1 SEHNR and CDR2 FQNEAQ (reference sequence). J was trimmed by 3 bases and V by 1 base; bases with no gene match: 5.

This clone is called medium-sized based on its frequency. Sequencing ends 3 residues short of the CDR3 end; the germline J gene provides the rest. This chain joins TRBV6-2 or TRBV6-3 and TRBJ2-3; D is ambiguous. Germline V gene sequence: CDR1 MNHEY, CDR2 SVGEGT. Trimming shortened V by 6 bases and J by 0 bases, and 4 bases separated the two germline ends. This CDR3 is built from 12 residues. Incomplete CDR3 DNA: TGTGCCAGCAGCGTTAGCACAGATACG. Translation gives CASSVSTDT. The entire CDR3 protein is CASSVSTDTQYF.

About this clone itself: With the read ending 3 residues before the CDR3 end, the germline J gene is used to fill in that end. The V call is TRBV7-2, the J call TRBJ1-5; D not certain. Between the trimmed V and J ends, which lost 5 bases and 3 bases, there was a span of 8 bases. The CDR3 totals 13 residues. CDR1 and CDR2 from the germline V gene are SGHTA and FQGNSA. Incomplete CDR3 DNA: TGTGCCAGCAGCCAACTTCCCAATCAGCCC. Amino acids: CASSQLPNQP. The full CDR3 protein reads CASSQLPNQPQHF.

About this clone itself: The CDR3 is cut off 3 residues early in the read; its end comes from the germline J gene. The rearrangement uses TRBV12-5 and TRBJ2-7; unclear D gene. This CDR3 contains 11 residues. Deletions cut 3 bases from V and 4 bases from J, with 4 bases between. Germline V gene lookup returns CDR1 LGHNT and CDR2 FRNRAP. CDR3 region: CASGFGYEQYF. The DNA read from the CDR3 is TGTGCTAGTGGTTTCGGTTACGAG.

As for this clone: Coverage ceases 3 residues before the CDR3 finishes, and the germline J gene fills in the end. This chain uses TRBV7-9 with TRBJ2-1, with 9 nucleotides matching TRBD2. Looked up from germline, CDR1 is SEHNR and CDR2 is FQNEAQ (reference sequence). Trimming took 5 bases from V and 9 from J; bases not matched to a gene: 8. The CDR3 covers 14 residues. CDR3 DNA (partial): TGTGCCAGCAGCCCAACCATAGCGGGGGTTGAG. Encoded protein: CASSPTIAGVE. The whole CDR3 is CASSPTIAGVEQFF.

Notes on this clone: With the read ending 3 residues before the CDR3 end, the germline J gene is used to fill in that end. This chain connects TRBV6-4 to TRBJ2-4; the match to TRBD1 covers 7 bases. Germline CDR1 MRHNA, CDR2 SNTAGT. The CDR3 length is 13 residues. CDR3 DNA (partial): TGTGCCAGCAGTGACGGGACAGCTAGCTCT. Translated: CASSDGTASS. The entire CDR3 is CASSDGTASSQYF.

In the case of this clone: The CDR3 is cut off 3 residues early in the read; its end comes from the germline J gene. The J gene is TRBJ1-5, the V gene TRBV5-1, with 10 bases identical to TRBD1. The trim removed 0 bases at V and 3 bases at J, leaving 3 bases unmatched. The CDR3 contains 16 residues. From germline, CDR1 is SGHRS and CDR2 YFSETQ. The CDR3 loop reads CASSLGTGGPNQPQHF. The part of the CDR3 DNA that was read is TGCGCCAGCAGCTTGGGGACAGGGGGTCCCAATCAGCCC.

To note about this clone: The CDR3 end falls 3 residues outside the read, so it is completed with the germline J gene. The genes are TRBV14 and TRBJ2-6; no clear D gene. CDR3 length: 13 amino acids. The germline V gene has CDR1 SGHDN and CDR2 FVKESK. Trimming removed 4 bases at V and 5 bases at J, with 6 bases between. This CDR3 is CASSPTWANVLTF. The covered CDR3 bases are TGTGCCAGCAGCCCGACATGGGCCAACGTC. Combining the CDR3 with reference TRBV14 and TRBJ2-6 gives the whole variable domain EAGVTQFPSHSVIEKGQTVTLRCDPISGHDNLYWYRRVMGKEIKFLLHFVKESKQDESGMPNNRFLAERTGGTYSTLKVQPAELEDSGVYFCASSPTWANVLTFGAGSRLTVL.

A word on this clone: The sequence runs out 3 residues before the end of the CDR3; the remainder is reconstructed from the germline J gene. The V gene is TRBV18, the J gene TRBJ1-1; 8 bases are shared with TRBD1. CDR1 is KGHSH, CDR2 LQKENI, per germline. The CDR3 consists of 12 residues. The junction had 1 base not matched to a gene; V was cut back by 5 bases and J by 5 bases. This CDR3 is CASSDRGTEAFF. The sequenced part of the CDR3 DNA is TGTGCCAGCTCAGACAGGGGTACTGAA.